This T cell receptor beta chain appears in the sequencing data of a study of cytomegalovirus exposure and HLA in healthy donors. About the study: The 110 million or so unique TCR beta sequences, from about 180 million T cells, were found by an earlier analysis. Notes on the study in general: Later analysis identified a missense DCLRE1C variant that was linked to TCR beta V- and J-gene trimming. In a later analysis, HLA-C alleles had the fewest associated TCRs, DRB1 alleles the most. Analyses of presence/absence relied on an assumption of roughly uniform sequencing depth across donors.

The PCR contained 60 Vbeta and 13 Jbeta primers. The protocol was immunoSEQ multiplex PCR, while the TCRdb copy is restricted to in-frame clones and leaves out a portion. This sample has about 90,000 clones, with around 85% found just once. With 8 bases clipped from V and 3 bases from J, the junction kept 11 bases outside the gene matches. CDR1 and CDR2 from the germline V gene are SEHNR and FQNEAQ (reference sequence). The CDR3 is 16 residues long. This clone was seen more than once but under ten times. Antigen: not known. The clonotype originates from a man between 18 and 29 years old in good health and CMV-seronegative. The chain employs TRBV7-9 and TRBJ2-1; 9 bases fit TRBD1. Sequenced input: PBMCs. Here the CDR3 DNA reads TGTGCCAGCCGCGACCGAGACAGGGGGATCTACAATGAGCAGTTCTTC. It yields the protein CASRDRDRGIYNEQFF.